The 29 T cell receptor beta chains presented below share a single source sample, sequenced in a study of blood T cell dynamics during melanoma immunotherapy. The protocol was immunoSEQ multiplex PCR, while the TCRdb copy is restricted to in-frame clones and leaves out a portion. Of under 8,000 clones in the sample, roughly 80% are singletons; the top ten hold around 28%. Described time point: pre-treatment baseline. Sequenced here: blood, sampled from a patient treated with checkpoint blockade. Source of these receptors: a human donor with melanoma.

This rearrangement joins TRBV9 to TRBJ1-1; no clear D. Trimming took off 0 bases at V and 7 bases at J, with 16 bases between the two ends. The CDR3 totals 15 residues. CDR1 SGDLS and CDR2 YYNGEE come from the germline V gene. The CDR3 loop is CASSVGSVEGHEAFF. DNA of the CDR3: TGTGCCAGCAGCGTAGGGTCGGTTGAAGGGCATGAAGCTTTCTTT.

The chain recombines TRBV11-2 with TRBJ1-1, with D unresolved. There are 15 residues in the CDR3. The V gene's germline CDR1 is SGHAT and CDR2 FQNNGV. Trimming took off 5 bases at V and 7 bases at J, with 20 bases between the two ends. CDR3 amino acids: CASSPRGGPDLEAFF. The CDR3 region has the DNA TGTGCCAGCAGCCCACGAGGAGGGCCAGACCTTGAAGCTTTCTTT.

The V call is TRBV18, the J call TRBJ1-2; 10 nucleotides align to TRBD1. The V gene's germline CDR1 is KGHSH and CDR2 LQKENI. Losses at the gene ends were 1 base for V and 6 bases for J; bases not matched to a gene: 5. The CDR3 has 15 residues. DNA for the CDR3: TGTGCCAGCTCACCACTCCGAGGGACAGGGGATGGCTACACCTTC. As protein: CASSPLRGTGDGYTF.

This clone is labeled as medium-sized (0.01 to 0.1%). This chain joins TRBV19 and TRBJ1-1; D ambiguous. V was pared by 0 bases and J by 2 bases, with 10 bases between. CDR3 length equals 15 residues. Germline V gene sequence: CDR1 LNHDA, CDR2 SQIVND (reference sequence). The CDR3 region has the DNA TGTGCCAGTAGTATAGATCCTTTCCTTAACACTGAAGCTTTCTTT. This encodes CASSIDPFLNTEAFF.

The chain recombines TRBV6-5 with TRBJ2-7; tentative D call: TRBD1 (5 bases). Per germline, CDR1 MNHEY and CDR2 SVGAGI. Deletions cut 0 bases from V and 3 bases from J, with 12 bases between. This CDR3 is built from 15 residues. The chain's CDR3 is CASSYSILGDYEQYF. The CDR3 DNA reads as TGTGCCAGCAGTTACTCGATTTTAGGGGACTACGAGCAGTACTTC.

The chain recombines TRBV9 with TRBJ1-4; 7 nucleotides align to TRBD1. V trimming: 0 bases; J trimming: 4 bases; junction bases outside the gene matches: 6. Germline CDR1 and CDR2: SGDLS and YYNGEE. The CDR3 consists of 16 residues. This chain's CDR3 is CASSVGTRGRNEKLFF. The CDR3 DNA follows: TGTGCCAGCAGCGTAGGGACAAGGGGGCGTAATGAAAAACTGTTTTTT.

J is TRBJ2-7 and V is TRBV19; 8 nucleotides align to TRBD1. The CDR3 is made up of 15 amino acids. The trim removed 7 bases at V and 0 bases at J, leaving 8 bases unmatched. Germline lookup yields CDR1 LNHDA and CDR2 SQIVND (reference sequence). The chain's CDR3 is CASTIPGQASYEQYF. CDR3 DNA: TGTGCCAGTACCATCCCGGGACAGGCCTCCTACGAGCAGTACTTC.

This chain uses TRBV20-1 with TRBJ1-2; D gene uncertain. Germline assignment: CDR1 DFQATT and CDR2 SNEGSKA (reference sequence). V was pared by 2 bases and J by 6 bases, with 4 bases between. This CDR3 contains 10 residues. The CDR3 protein is CSARNDGYTF. As DNA, the CDR3 is TGCAGTGCTAGAAACGATGGCTACACCTTC.

The gene calls are TRBV6-1 and TRBJ1-1; D gene unclear. This CDR3 region has 14 residues. Germline-derived CDR1 and CDR2 are MNHNS and SASEGT. Trimming cost V 2 bases and J 3 bases, with 10 bases left between them. CDR3 DNA sequence: TGTGCCAGCAGTGAAACGGGGAGAGACACTGAAGCTTTCTTT. Translation gives CASSETGRDTEAFF.

The chain is built from TRBV18 and TRBJ2-1, with TRBD2 as a possible D gene (5 bases). The V and J ends lost 6 bases and 8 bases respectively, with 11 bases between them. The CDR3 has 12 residues. Germline-derived CDR1 and CDR2 are KGHSH and LQKENI. The CDR3 DNA reads as TGTGCCAGCTCGTTTACGAGGGATGAGCAGTTCTTC. Amino acid sequence: CASSFTRDEQFF.

The chain has TRBV14 and TRBJ2-3; weak D call: TRBD1 (6 bases). The germline V gene encodes CDR1 SGHDN and CDR2 FVKESK. CDR3 size: 18 residues. Trimming took off 4 bases at V and 1 base at J, with 21 bases between the two ends. CDR3 loop: CASSRRLSQGLGTDTQYF. DNA of the CDR3: TGTGCCAGCAGCCGAAGACTCTCTCAGGGGTTAGGCACAGATACGCAGTATTTT.

This clone was observed a handful of times. The rearrangement links TRBV7-9 to TRBJ1-2; 10 nucleotides align to TRBD1. Trimming removed 0 bases from V and 4 bases from J; junction bases left unmatched: 2. Germline CDR1 reads SEHNR; CDR2 reads FQNEAQ (reference sequence). The CDR3 has 15 amino acids. CDR3 sequence (DNA): TGTGCCAGCAGCTTAGCTGGGACAGGGGTCTATGGCTACACCTTC. It encodes CASSLAGTGVYGYTF.

The table lists this clone with a few counts. V and J are TRBV19 and TRBJ2-7; possible D gene TRBD2, 6 bases. Looked up from germline, CDR1 is LNHDA and CDR2 is SQIVND (reference sequence). The length of the CDR3 is 16 residues. V dropped 3 bases and J dropped 3 bases, with 18 bases sitting between them. This CDR3 reads CASSIQYSRGGYEQYF. The CDR3 DNA reads TGTGCCAGTAGTATTCAGTACAGTCGGGGAGGCTACGAGCAGTACTTC.

The J gene is TRBJ2-2, the V gene TRBV11-1; 9 nucleotides match TRBD1. Germline assignment: CDR1 SGHAT and CDR2 FQDESV (reference sequence). J gave up 4 bases and V 3 bases, and 9 bases lay outside the gene matches. CDR3 size: 17 residues. The CDR3 sequence: CASSFKTGGGSTGELFF. CDR3 nucleotides: TGTGCCAGCAGCTTCAAGACAGGGGGAGGGAGCACCGGGGAGCTGTTTTTT.

This clone was detected only a few times. The chain combines TRBV19 with TRBJ1-5; D perhaps matches TRBD1 (5 bases). The CDR3 is 16 amino acids. The V end was cut by 7 bases, the J end by 0 bases, with 16 bases between. The V gene's germline CDR1 is LNHDA and CDR2 SQIVND (reference sequence). CDR3 in amino acids: CASTLDSKFSNQPQHF. Written as DNA, the CDR3 is TGTGCCAGTACCCTTGACAGTAAGTTTAGCAATCAGCCCCAGCATTTT. The whole variable domain, remainder taken from reference TRBV19 and TRBJ1-5, is DGGITQSPKYLFRKEGQNVTLSCEQNLNHDAMYWYRQDPGQGLRLIYYSQIVNDFQKGDIAEGYSVSREKKESFPLTVTSAQKNPTAFYLCASTLDSKFSNQPQHFGDGTRLSIL.

The chain combines TRBV27 with TRBJ1-2; tentative D call: TRBD1 (6 bases). The CDR3 consists of 16 residues. The germline CDR1 and CDR2 sequences are MNHEY and SMNVEV (reference sequence). Trimming cost V 7 bases and J 7 bases, with 25 bases left between them. The CDR3 loop is CASTNFPPGTSSGYTF. The CDR3 coding sequence is TGTGCCAGCACCAACTTCCCTCCCGGGACAAGCTCTGGCTACACCTTC.

This chain links TRBV6-5 with TRBJ1-2; possible D gene TRBD1, 6 bases. The CDR3 has 15 residues. V was shortened by 0 bases and J by 7 bases, with 15 bases between the two germline ends. Per the germline V gene, CDR1 is MNHEY and CDR2 is SVGAGI. The CDR3 DNA sequence: TGTGCCAGCAGTTACTCGAAGTCAGGGGCGGGTGGCTACACCTTC. Translating it yields CASSYSKSGAGGYTF.

In its sample, this clone was seen once. The V and J genes are TRBV7-9 and TRBJ2-2; D gene unclear. Germline V gene sequence: CDR1 SEHNR, CDR2 FQNEAQ (reference sequence). The V gene lost 6 bases and the J gene lost 7 bases, with 15 bases spanning the gap. The CDR3 runs 14 residues. The CDR3 region is CASRSSGSHGELFF. The CDR3 region has the DNA TGTGCCAGCAGGTCATCAGGCAGCCACGGGGAGCTGTTTTTT.

This clone was seen a few times. The rearrangement links TRBV6-5 to TRBJ1-1; 8 nucleotides line up with TRBD1. The J segment lost 4 bases and the V segment lost 6 bases, leaving 7 bases of the junction unmatched. CDR3 length equals 14 residues. CDR1 MNHEY and CDR2 SVGAGI come from the germline V gene. This CDR3 is CASSLTGAGTEAFF. In DNA, the CDR3 is TGTGCCAGCAGCCTGACAGGGGCGGGCACTGAAGCTTTCTTT.

The chain recombines TRBV4-1 with TRBJ2-2; no firm D call. Germline values: CDR1 MGHRA, CDR2 YSYEKL. Between the trimmed V and J ends, which lost 4 bases and 3 bases, there was a span of 12 bases. The CDR3 runs 15 residues. The CDR3 bases are TGCGCCAGCAGCCCCGCTAACACCCACACCGGGGAGCTGTTTTTT. It encodes CASSPANTHTGELFF.

This chain connects TRBV6-4 to TRBJ2-5; D may be TRBD2 (6 bases). The CDR3 length is 13 residues. The germline V gene has CDR1 MRHNA and CDR2 SNTAGT. Trimming removed 3 bases at V and 7 bases at J, with 12 bases between. In DNA form, the CDR3 reads TGTGCCAGCAGTGAAGGGGCGCGGGGGACCCAGTACTTC. Residues: CASSEGARGTQYF.

The table lists this clone with a few counts. The chain employs TRBV2 and TRBJ1-5, with D hard to call. Germline lookup yields CDR1 SNHLY and CDR2 FYNNEI. The CDR3 extends over 15 amino acids. V was cut by 2 bases and J by 1 base, with 9 bases left in between. The CDR3 here is CASSERRQSNQPQHF. The CDR3 region has the DNA TGTGCCAGCAGTGAAAGGCGTCAGAGCAATCAGCCCCAGCATTTT.

The chain recombines TRBV12-2 with TRBJ2-7; the table's D call TRBD2 went unverified against the DNA. TRBV12-2 is marked as a pseudogene. There are 15 residues in the CDR3. The CDR3, as DNA: TGTGCAAGTCGCTTAGTAATAGCGGGCTCCTACGAGCAGTACTTC. It encodes CASRLVIAGSYEQYF.

The genes are TRBV5-8 and TRBJ1-5; D unresolved. CDR3 length: 13 amino acids. CDR1 and CDR2 (germline): SGHTS, YDEGEE. V dropped 5 bases and J dropped 6 bases, with 12 bases sitting between them. This CDR3 reads CASRLAGSQPQHF. The CDR3 DNA sequence: TGTGCCAGCAGGTTAGCGGGTAGTCAGCCCCAGCATTTT.

In DNA, the CDR3 is TGTGCCAGCAGCCCAGTGGGTAGTAGCAATCAGCCCCAGCATTTT. This encodes CASSPVGSSNQPQHF. The chain joins TRBV7-2 to TRBJ1-5; D gene unclear. The CDR3 sequence is 15 residues long. Trimming removed 5 bases from V and 0 bases from J, with 11 bases in between. Germline V gene data show CDR1 as SGHTA and CDR2 as FQGNSA.

The gene calls are TRBV4-1 and TRBJ1-5; 8 bases match TRBD1. This CDR3 is built from 15 residues. V was clipped by 1 base and J by 7 bases; unmatched bases: 6. The germline V gene has CDR1 MGHRA and CDR2 YSYEKL. DNA for the CDR3: TGCGCCAGCAGCCAAGGCAGGGGGCCTGGGCAGCCCCAGCATTTT. It is translated as CASSQGRGPGQPQHF.

The J gene is TRBJ1-4, the V gene TRBV7-9, with D hard to call. CDR3 size: 15 residues. Trimming cost V 5 bases and J 4 bases, with 14 bases left between them. Per the germline V gene, CDR1 is SEHNR and CDR2 is FQNEAQ (reference sequence). CDR3 in amino acids: CASSPRPELNEKLFF. Written as DNA, the CDR3 is TGTGCCAGCAGCCCTCGACCGGAACTTAATGAAAAACTGTTTTTT.

The chain employs TRBV2 and TRBJ1-2; D unresolved. In germline, CDR1 is SNHLY, CDR2 FYNNEI. Trimming cost V 4 bases and J 4 bases, with 10 bases left between them. The CDR3 covers 13 residues. The CDR3 here is CASSGSHFYGYTF. In DNA, the CDR3 is TGTGCCAGCAGTGGCAGCCACTTCTATGGCTACACCTTC. Full variable domain (missing parts from reference TRBV2 and TRBJ1-2): EPEVTQTPSHQVTQMGQEVILRCVPISNHLYFYWYRQILGQKVEFLVSFYNNEISEKSEIFDDQFSVERPDGSNFTLKIRSTKLEDSAMYFCASSGSHFYGYTFGSGTRLTVV.

The chain employs TRBV5-1 and TRBJ1-2; 7 bases align to TRBD1. The CDR3 covers 14 residues. The V gene end was trimmed by 4 bases and the J gene end by 0 bases; junction bases not matched to a gene: 3. Germline values: CDR1 SGHRS, CDR2 YFSETQ. This chain's CDR3 is CASSRQGTNYGYTF. The CDR3 region has the DNA TGCGCCAGCAGCCGACAGGGAACTAACTATGGCTACACCTTC.